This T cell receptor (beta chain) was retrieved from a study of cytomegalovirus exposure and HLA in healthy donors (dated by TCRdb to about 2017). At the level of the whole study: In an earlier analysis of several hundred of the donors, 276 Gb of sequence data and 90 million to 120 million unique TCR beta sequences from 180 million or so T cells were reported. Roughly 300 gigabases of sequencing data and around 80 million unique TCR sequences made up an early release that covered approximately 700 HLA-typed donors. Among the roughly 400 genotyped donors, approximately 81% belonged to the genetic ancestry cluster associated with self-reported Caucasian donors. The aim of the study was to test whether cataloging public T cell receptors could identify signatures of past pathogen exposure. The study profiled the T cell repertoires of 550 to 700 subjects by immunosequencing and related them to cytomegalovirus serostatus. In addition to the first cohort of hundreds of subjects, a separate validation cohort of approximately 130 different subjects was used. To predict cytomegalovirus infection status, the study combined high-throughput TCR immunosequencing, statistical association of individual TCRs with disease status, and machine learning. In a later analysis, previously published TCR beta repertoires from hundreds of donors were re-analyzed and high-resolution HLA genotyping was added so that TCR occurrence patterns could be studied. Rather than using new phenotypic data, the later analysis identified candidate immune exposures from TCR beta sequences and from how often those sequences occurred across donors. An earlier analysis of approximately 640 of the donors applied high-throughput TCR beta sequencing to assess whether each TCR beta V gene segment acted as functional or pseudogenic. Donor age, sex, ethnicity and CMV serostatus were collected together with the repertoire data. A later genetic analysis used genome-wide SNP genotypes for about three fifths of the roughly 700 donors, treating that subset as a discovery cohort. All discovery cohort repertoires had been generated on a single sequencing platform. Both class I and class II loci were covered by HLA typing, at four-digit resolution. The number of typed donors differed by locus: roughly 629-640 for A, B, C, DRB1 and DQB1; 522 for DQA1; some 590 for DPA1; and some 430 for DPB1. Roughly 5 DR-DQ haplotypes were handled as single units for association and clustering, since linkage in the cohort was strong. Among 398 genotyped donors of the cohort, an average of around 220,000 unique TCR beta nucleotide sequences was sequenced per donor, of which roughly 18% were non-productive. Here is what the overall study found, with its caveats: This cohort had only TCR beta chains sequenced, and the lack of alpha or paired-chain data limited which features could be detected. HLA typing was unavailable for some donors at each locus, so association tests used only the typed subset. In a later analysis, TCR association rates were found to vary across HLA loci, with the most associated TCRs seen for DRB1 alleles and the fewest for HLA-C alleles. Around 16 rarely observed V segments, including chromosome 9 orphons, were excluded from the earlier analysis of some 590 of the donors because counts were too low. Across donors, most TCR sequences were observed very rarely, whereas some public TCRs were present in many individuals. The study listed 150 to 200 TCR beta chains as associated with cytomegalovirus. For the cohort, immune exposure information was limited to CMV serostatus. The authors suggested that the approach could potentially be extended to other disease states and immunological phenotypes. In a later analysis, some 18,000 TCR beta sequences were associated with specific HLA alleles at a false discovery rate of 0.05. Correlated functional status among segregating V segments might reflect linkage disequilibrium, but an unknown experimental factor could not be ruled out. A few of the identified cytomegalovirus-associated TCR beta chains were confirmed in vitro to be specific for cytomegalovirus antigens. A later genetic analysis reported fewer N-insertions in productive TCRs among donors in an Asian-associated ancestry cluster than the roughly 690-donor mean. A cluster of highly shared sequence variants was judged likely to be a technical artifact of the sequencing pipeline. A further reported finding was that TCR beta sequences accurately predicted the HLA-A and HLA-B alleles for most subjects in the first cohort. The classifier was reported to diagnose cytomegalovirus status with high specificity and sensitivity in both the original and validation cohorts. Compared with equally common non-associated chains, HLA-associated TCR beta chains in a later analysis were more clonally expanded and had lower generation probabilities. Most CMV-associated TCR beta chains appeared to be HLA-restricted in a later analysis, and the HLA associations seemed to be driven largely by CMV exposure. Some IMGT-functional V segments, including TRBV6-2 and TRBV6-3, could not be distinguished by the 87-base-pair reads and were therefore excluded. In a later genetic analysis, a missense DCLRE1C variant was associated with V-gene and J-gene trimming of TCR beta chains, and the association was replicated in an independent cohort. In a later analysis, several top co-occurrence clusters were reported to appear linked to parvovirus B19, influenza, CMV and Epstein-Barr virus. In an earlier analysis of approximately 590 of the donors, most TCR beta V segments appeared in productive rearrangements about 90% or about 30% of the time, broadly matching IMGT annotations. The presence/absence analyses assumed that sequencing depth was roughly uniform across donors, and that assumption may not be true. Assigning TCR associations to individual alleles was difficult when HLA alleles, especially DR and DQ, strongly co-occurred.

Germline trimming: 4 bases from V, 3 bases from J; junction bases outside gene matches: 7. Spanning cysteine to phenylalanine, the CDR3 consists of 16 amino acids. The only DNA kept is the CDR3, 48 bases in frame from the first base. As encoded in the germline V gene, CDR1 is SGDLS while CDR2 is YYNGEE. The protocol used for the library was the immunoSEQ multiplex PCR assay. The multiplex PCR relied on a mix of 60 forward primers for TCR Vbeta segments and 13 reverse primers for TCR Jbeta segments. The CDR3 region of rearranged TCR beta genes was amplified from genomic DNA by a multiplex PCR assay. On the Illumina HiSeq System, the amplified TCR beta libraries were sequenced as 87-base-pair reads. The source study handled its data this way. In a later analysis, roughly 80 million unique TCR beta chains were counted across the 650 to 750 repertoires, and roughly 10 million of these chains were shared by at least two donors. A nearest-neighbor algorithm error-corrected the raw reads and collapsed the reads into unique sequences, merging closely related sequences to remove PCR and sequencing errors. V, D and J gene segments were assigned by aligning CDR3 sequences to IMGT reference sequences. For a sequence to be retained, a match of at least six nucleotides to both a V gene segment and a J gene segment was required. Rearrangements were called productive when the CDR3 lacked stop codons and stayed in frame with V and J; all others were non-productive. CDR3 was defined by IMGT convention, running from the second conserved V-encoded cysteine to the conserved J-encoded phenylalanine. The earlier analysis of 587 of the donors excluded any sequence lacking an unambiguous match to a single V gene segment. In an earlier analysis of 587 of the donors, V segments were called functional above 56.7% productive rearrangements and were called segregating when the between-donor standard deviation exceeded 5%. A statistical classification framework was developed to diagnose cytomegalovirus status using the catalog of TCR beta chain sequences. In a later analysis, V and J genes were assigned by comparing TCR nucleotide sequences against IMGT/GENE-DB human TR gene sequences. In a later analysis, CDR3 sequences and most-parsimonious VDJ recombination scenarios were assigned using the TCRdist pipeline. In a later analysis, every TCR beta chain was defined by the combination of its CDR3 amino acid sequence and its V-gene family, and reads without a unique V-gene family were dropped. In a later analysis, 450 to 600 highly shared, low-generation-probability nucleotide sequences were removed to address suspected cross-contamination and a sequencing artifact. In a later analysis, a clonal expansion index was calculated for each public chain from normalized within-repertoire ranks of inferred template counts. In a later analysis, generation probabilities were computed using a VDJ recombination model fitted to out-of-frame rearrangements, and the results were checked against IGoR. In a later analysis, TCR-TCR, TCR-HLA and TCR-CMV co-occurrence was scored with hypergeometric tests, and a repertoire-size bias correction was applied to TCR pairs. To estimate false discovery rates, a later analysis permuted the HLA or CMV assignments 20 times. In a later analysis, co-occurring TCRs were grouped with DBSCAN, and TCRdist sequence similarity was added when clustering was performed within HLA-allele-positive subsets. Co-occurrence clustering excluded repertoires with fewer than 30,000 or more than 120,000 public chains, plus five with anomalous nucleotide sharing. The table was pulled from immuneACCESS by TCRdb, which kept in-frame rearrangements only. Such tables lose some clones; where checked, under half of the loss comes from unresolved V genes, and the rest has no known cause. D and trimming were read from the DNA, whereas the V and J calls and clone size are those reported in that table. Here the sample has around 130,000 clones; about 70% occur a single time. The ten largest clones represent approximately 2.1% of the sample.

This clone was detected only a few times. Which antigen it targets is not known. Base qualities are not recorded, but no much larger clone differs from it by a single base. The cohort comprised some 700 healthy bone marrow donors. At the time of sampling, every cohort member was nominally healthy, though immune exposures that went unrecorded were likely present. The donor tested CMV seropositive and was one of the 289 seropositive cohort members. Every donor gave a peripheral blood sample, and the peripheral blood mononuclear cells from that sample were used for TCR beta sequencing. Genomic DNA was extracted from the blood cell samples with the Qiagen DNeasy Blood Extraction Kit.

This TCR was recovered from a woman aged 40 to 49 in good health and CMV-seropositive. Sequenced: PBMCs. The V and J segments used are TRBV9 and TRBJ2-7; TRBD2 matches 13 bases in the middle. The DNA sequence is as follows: TGTGCCAGCAGCCCCCGCCGGACTAGCGGGAGCTACGAGCAGTACTTC. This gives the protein CASSPRRTSGSYEQYF.